These 18 T cell receptor beta chains came from one sample sequenced in a study of cytomegalovirus exposure and HLA in healthy donors. PCR was performed using 60 Vbeta and 13 Jbeta primers. Libraries were prepared by immunoSEQ multiplex PCR; TCRdb keeps only in-frame clonotypes and omits some of them. The sample contains roughly 150,000 clones, around 80% of which appear only once. Material for sequencing was PBMCs. The receptors stem from a man between 18 and 29 years old in good health and CMV-seronegative.

This chain links TRBV7-2 with TRBJ2-7, with a possible D match to TRBD2 (6 bases). The CDR3 extends over 15 amino acids. V was clipped by 2 bases and J by 2 bases, with 13 bases between them. Germline V gene data show CDR1 as SGHTA and CDR2 as FQGNSA. The CDR3 protein is CASSLQEGGAYEQYF. In DNA, the CDR3 is TGTGCCAGCAGCTTACAGGAGGGCGGGGCCTACGAGCAGTACTTC.

About this clone itself: An end of the junction does not agree with germline; a read error may underlie this. This chain joins TRBV7-9 and TRBJ2-1, with 13 bases matching TRBD2. CDR3 length equals 16 residues. The germline CDR1 and CDR2 sequences are SEHNR and FQNEAQ (reference sequence). This CDR3 is CASTLGGLAGTDEQFF. The CDR3 nucleotides read TGTGCCAGCACCTTAGGGGGACTAGCGGGAACCGATGAGCAGTTCTTC.

CDR3 in amino acids: CSVVWDNYYEQYF. DNA of the CDR3: TGCAGCGTTGTCTGGGACAACTACTACGAGCAGTACTTC. The gene calls are TRBV29-1 and TRBJ2-7; possible D gene TRBD1, 6 bases. V lost 4 bases and J 3 bases, leaving 13 bases between the germline ends. From germline, CDR1 is SQVTM and CDR2 ANQGSEA. The CDR3 length is 13 residues.

The rearrangement joins TRBV18 to TRBJ2-5; tentative D call: TRBD2 (5 bases). The germline V gene encodes CDR1 KGHSH and CDR2 LQKENI. CDR3 length: 14 amino acids. The germline V and J ends were trimmed by 2 bases and 5 bases, with 12 bases remaining between them. CDR3 region: CASSPSSLGETQYF. DNA for the CDR3: TGTGCCAGCTCACCATCCTCACTAGGGGAGACCCAGTACTTC.

The CDR3 region has the DNA TGTGCCAGCACCCACTCTACAGGGAGGGACACTGAAGCTTTCTTT. Its translation: CASTHSTGRDTEAFF. This sequence joins TRBV21-1 and TRBJ1-1. TRBV21-1 is deemed a pseudogene. CDR3 length: 15 residues.

The chain employs TRBV30 and TRBJ2-7; TRBD2 matches 12 bases. Germline V gene lookup returns CDR1 GTSNPN and CDR2 SVGIG (reference sequence). The CDR3 runs to 13 residues. J lost 5 bases, V lost 5 bases, and 4 bases had no gene match. CDR3: CAWSSGRGDEQYF. DNA of the CDR3: TGTGCCTGGTCTAGCGGGAGGGGGGACGAGCAGTACTTC. The full variable domain, in which reference TRBV30 and TRBJ2-7 provide the parts outside the CDR3, is SQTIHQWPATLVQPVGSPLSLECTVEGTSNPNLYWYRQAAGRGLQLLFYSVGIGQISSEVPQNLSASRPQDRQFILSSKKLLLSDSGFYLCAWSSGRGDEQYFGPGTRLTVT.

This sequence joins TRBV14 and TRBJ2-7; TRBD2 might be the D (6 bases). The CDR3 extends over 15 amino acids. The V end lost 3 bases, the J end lost 0 bases, and 12 bases lay between the germline ends. Germline V gene sequence: CDR1 SGHDN, CDR2 FVKESK. The CDR3: CASSQTPSDSYEQYF. The DNA of the CDR3 is TGTGCCAGCAGCCAGACCCCTAGCGACTCCTACGAGCAGTACTTC. Together with reference TRBV14 and TRBJ2-7, the CDR3 gives the full variable domain: EAGVTQFPSHSVIEKGQTVTLRCDPISGHDNLYWYRRVMGKEIKFLLHFVKESKQDESGMPNNRFLAERTGGTYSTLKVQPAELEDSGVYFCASSQTPSDSYEQYFGPGTRLTVT.

The rearrangement uses TRBV28 and TRBJ1-1; D may be TRBD1 (6 bases). The germline V gene has CDR1 MDHEN and CDR2 SYDVKM. This CDR3 comprises 16 residues. V was clipped by 6 bases and J by 5 bases, with 22 bases between them. DNA for the CDR3: TGTGCCAGCAGCCTAGTCGGCAGGGGTGGTGGGACTGAAGCTTTCTTT. Translation gives CASSLVGRGGGTEAFF.

This chain connects TRBV4-3 to TRBJ2-7; TRBD1 aligns across 8 bases. The J segment lost 3 bases and the V segment lost 1 base, leaving 8 bases of the junction unmatched. Looked up from germline, CDR1 is LGHNA and CDR2 is YSLEER. This CDR3 spans 16 amino acids. CDR3 coding DNA: TGCGCCAGCAGCCAAGGCCCCCCAGGGGGCAACTACGAGCAGTACTTC. Its protein is CASSQGPPGGNYEQYF.

V is TRBV7-9 and J is TRBJ2-5; D is perhaps TRBD1 (5 bases). In germline, CDR1 is SEHNR, CDR2 FQNEAQ (reference sequence). The V gene lost 5 bases and the J gene lost 3 bases, with 10 bases spanning the gap. This CDR3 has 13 residues. CDR3 sequence reads: CASSLQGKETQYF. CDR3 nucleotides: TGTGCCAGCAGCCTTCAGGGAAAAGAGACCCAGTACTTC.

The rearrangement uses TRBV28 and TRBJ1-2; 7 positions agree with TRBD1. CDR1 and CDR2 from the germline V gene are MDHEN and SYDVKM. This CDR3 has 14 amino acids. Trimming at V came to 5 bases and at J to 5 bases, leaving 8 bases not matched to a gene. The CDR3 loop is CASSLPTGAYGYTF. The CDR3 DNA reads as TGTGCCAGCAGTCTCCCTACAGGGGCGTATGGCTACACCTTC.

J is TRBJ2-7 and V is TRBV2; 9 bases match TRBD1. Trimming at V came to 5 bases and at J to 7 bases, leaving 6 bases not matched to a gene. Germline V CDR1 and CDR2: SNHLY, FYNNEI. The CDR3 is made up of 13 amino acids. The CDR3, as DNA: TGTGCCAGCAGTATACAGGGGGCTGGGGAGCAGTACTTC. Amino acid sequence: CASSIQGAGEQYF.

The V call is TRBV13, the J call TRBJ2-2, with D perhaps matching TRBD1 (5 bases). The germline V and J ends were trimmed by 1 base and 5 bases, with 5 bases remaining between them. CDR1 and CDR2 (germline): PRHDT, FYEKMQ (reference sequence). This CDR3 comprises 13 residues. CDR3 DNA: TGTGCCAGCAGCTTAGAGGGGACCGGGGAGCTGTTTTTT. Encoded protein: CASSLEGTGELFF.

The rearrangement joins TRBV5-1 to TRBJ2-2; TRBD1 might be the D (5 bases). Germline lookup yields CDR1 SGHRS and CDR2 YFSETQ. This CDR3 is built from 15 residues. Trimming shortened V by 0 bases and J by 5 bases, and 11 bases separated the two germline ends. CDR3 sequence: CASSLEGVWTGELFF. The CDR3 coding sequence is TGCGCCAGCAGCTTGGAAGGGGTTTGGACCGGGGAGCTGTTTTTT.

This clone turned up a few times. This specimen includes other DNA sequences encoding the same CDR3. V usage is TRBV7-8 and J usage is TRBJ2-1, with TRBD2 matching over 10 bases. V shed 3 bases, J shed 5 bases, and the junction held 4 bases outside the gene matches. The CDR3 sequence is 15 residues long. Germline V gene data show CDR1 as SGHVS and CDR2 as FQNEAQ. The CDR3 nucleotides read TGTGCCAGCAGCTTCCCCGGGACTAGCGACAATGAGCAGTTCTTC. As protein: CASSFPGTSDNEQFF.

This clone has only a few counts. V usage is TRBV4-3 and J usage is TRBJ1-1; maybe TRBD1 (5 bases). Germline CDR1 reads LGHNA; CDR2 reads YSLEER. Trimming pared 0 bases from V and 5 bases from J, leaving 13 bases between. The CDR3 loop spans 15 amino acids. CDR3 residues: CASSQDQGSGTEAFF. The DNA for the CDR3 is TGCGCCAGCAGCCAAGACCAGGGTAGTGGGACTGAAGCTTTCTTT.

This clone was picked up a small number of times. The chain couples TRBV28 to TRBJ2-7; weak D call: TRBD1 (6 bases). V lost 4 bases and J lost 7, with 17 bases in between. The germline V gene has CDR1 MDHEN and CDR2 SYDVKM. The CDR3 contains 14 residues. CDR3: CASSSGTWTVEQYF. The DNA for the CDR3 is TGTGCCAGCAGTTCCGGGACATGGACGGTAGAGCAGTACTTC.

As DNA, the CDR3 is TGTGCCCCTCCGGGGGGAACGTCAGATACGCAGTATTTT. This codes for CAPPGGTSDTQYF. The chain couples TRBV28 to TRBJ2-3; TRBD2 aligns across 7 bases. The CDR3 runs 13 residues. CDR1 and CDR2 from the germline V gene are MDHEN and SYDVKM. V lost 11 bases, J lost 4 bases, and 9 bases stayed unmatched.